The 18 T cell receptor beta chains given below trace back to one sample, sequenced in a study of cytomegalovirus exposure and HLA in healthy donors. The assay was immunoSEQ multiplex PCR, and TCRdb's table has in-frame clones only and misses some. Found here are some 170,000 clones, around nine tenths of them singletons; the top ten hold approximately 2.6%. The sample consisted of PBMCs. Receptors were obtained from a man between 18 and 35 years old in good health and CMV-seropositive.

V is TRBV27 and J is TRBJ2-3; tentatively, D is TRBD1 (6 bases). Trimming removed 3 bases from V and 5 bases from J, with 15 bases in between. The CDR3 covers 15 residues. CDR1 and CDR2 from the germline V gene are MNHEY and SMNVEV (reference sequence). Here the CDR3 reads CASSFRSGVIDTQYF. The CDR3, as DNA: TGTGCCAGCAGTTTTAGGTCAGGGGTAATAGATACGCAGTATTTT.

Only a few counts were recorded for this clone. V and J are TRBV6-4 and TRBJ2-1; 13 positions match TRBD2. The CDR3 is 17 amino acids. The germline V gene encodes CDR1 MRHNA and CDR2 SNTAGT. Losses at the gene ends were 0 bases for V and 7 bases for J; bases not matched to a gene: 6. CDR3 loop: CASSDSGTSGDPNEQFF. As DNA, the CDR3 is TGTGCCAGCAGTGACTCTGGGACTAGCGGGGACCCGAATGAGCAGTTCTTC.

The chain couples TRBV28 to TRBJ1-5, with D perhaps TRBD1 (5 bases). V was shortened by 7 bases and J by 1 base, with 14 bases between the two germline ends. In germline, CDR1 is MDHEN, CDR2 SYDVKM. This CDR3 contains 15 residues. In nucleotides, the CDR3 is TGTGCCAGCACGAAGGGGAACCCCAGCAATCAGCCCCAGCATTTT. Residues: CASTKGNPSNQPQHF.

The chain couples TRBV15 to TRBJ2-1, with a possible D match to TRBD1 (5 bases). CDR1 LNHNV and CDR2 YYDKDF come from the germline V gene (reference sequence). The CDR3 runs to 17 residues. With 0 bases removed from V and 0 bases from J, the gap between germline ends came to 12 bases. In nucleotides, the CDR3 is TGTGCCACCAGCAGAGATAGGGGCAGGGCCTCCTACAATGAGCAGTTCTTC. As protein: CATSRDRGRASYNEQFF.

The chain joins TRBV6-5 to TRBJ1-2; tentative D call: TRBD1 (5 bases). V lost 0 bases and J lost 8, with 16 bases in between. Germline CDR1 is MNHEY and CDR2 is SVGAGI. The CDR3 runs 15 residues. CDR3 sequence reads: CASSYSNSGRGGYTF. The CDR3 DNA is TGTGCCAGCAGTTACTCGAATTCAGGGAGGGGAGGCTACACCTTC.

The V gene is TRBV29-1, the J gene TRBJ2-7; D possibly corresponds to TRBD1 (6 bases). Trimming pared 2 bases from V and 2 bases from J, leaving 16 bases between. Germline CDR1 reads SQVTM; CDR2 reads ANQGSEA. The CDR3 covers 15 residues. The CDR3 here is CSVETADRNTYEQYF. The DNA for the CDR3 is TGCAGCGTTGAAACCGCCGACAGGAACACCTACGAGCAGTACTTC.

The CDR3 DNA sequence: TGTGCCAGTAGTAACCAAAACAGGGTAACGCAGTATTTT. It codes for CASSNQNRVTQYF. The chain joins TRBV19 to TRBJ2-3; D is perhaps TRBD1 (6 bases). V was shortened by 4 bases and J by 9 bases, with 14 bases between the two germline ends. The CDR3 is made up of 13 amino acids. CDR1 is LNHDA, CDR2 SQIVND, per germline (reference sequence).

The rearrangement joins TRBV7-9 to TRBJ2-1; 8 bases fit TRBD2. Germline loops: CDR1 SEHNR, CDR2 FQNEAQ (reference sequence). The CDR3 covers 17 residues. V shed 5 bases, J shed 4 bases, and the junction held 13 bases outside the gene matches. CDR3 sequence (DNA): TGTGCCAGCAGCCCACCCCCGCAGCGGGAGAGTTACAATGAGCAGTTCTTC. Translating gives CASSPPPQRESYNEQFF. The variable domain in full, completed from reference TRBV7-9 and TRBJ2-1, reads DTGVSQNPRHKITKRGQNVTFRCDPISEHNRLYWYRQTLGQGPEFLTYFQNEAQLEKSRLLSDRFSAERPKGSFSTLEIQRTEQGDSAMYLCASSPPPQRESYNEQFFGPGTRLTVL.

The V call is TRBV5-6, the J call TRBJ2-3; D remains unclear. There are 14 residues in the CDR3. The V and J ends lost 4 bases and 9 bases respectively, with 18 bases between them. Germline V gene data show CDR1 as SGHDT and CDR2 as YYEEEE. The CDR3 DNA is TGTGCCAGCAGCCCACGGGTCTCTTTAGACACGCAGTATTTT. Protein product: CASSPRVSLDTQYF.

The CDR3 DNA reads TGTGCCAGCACTCGCAGGGTGGTTGGCGAGCAGTACTTC. Translating it yields CASTRRVVGEQYF. V usage is TRBV6-1 and J usage is TRBJ2-7, with D perhaps TRBD1 (5 bases). Germline lookup yields CDR1 MNHNS and CDR2 SASEGT. This CDR3 has 13 residues. With 7 bases removed from V and 6 bases from J, the gap between germline ends came to 16 bases.

The chain combines TRBV18 with TRBJ2-6; D unresolved. V lost 3 bases to trimming and J lost 3 bases, with 9 bases between them. The CDR3 sequence is 15 residues long. The germline V gene has CDR1 KGHSH and CDR2 LQKENI. CDR3 protein: CASSPGPRGANVLTF. CDR3 sequence (DNA): TGTGCCAGCTCACCCGGTCCCCGTGGGGCCAACGTCCTGACTTTC.

The J gene is TRBJ2-7, the V gene TRBV5-1; D may be TRBD1 (6 bases). Germline CDR1 reads SGHRS; CDR2 reads YFSETQ. V lost 9 bases, J lost 1 base, and 17 bases lay in between. This CDR3 has 14 amino acids. The CDR3 DNA reads as TGCGCCAATCCGGGACATCCGTTATCCTACGAGCAGTACTTC. Translation gives CANPGHPLSYEQYF.

This chain connects TRBV4-2 to TRBJ2-1; D is unresolved. The germline V and J ends were trimmed by 2 bases and 3 bases, with 5 bases remaining between them. Germline CDR1 and CDR2: LGHNA and YNFKEQ. This CDR3 has 13 amino acids. CDR3 DNA: TGTGCCAGCAGCCAAAAACTCTACAATGAGCAGTTCTTC. Amino acid sequence: CASSQKLYNEQFF.

The V and J genes are TRBV7-3 and TRBJ2-1; D is perhaps TRBD2 (7 bases). The CDR3 totals 14 residues. From germline, CDR1 is SGHTA and CDR2 FQGTGA. With 1 base removed from V and 9 bases from J, the gap between germline ends came to 13 bases. CDR3 DNA: TGTGCCAGCAGCTTAATCGGGGGGCTTGGTGAGCAGTTCTTC. Amino acid sequence: CASSLIGGLGEQFF. The complete variable domain, with remaining parts taken from reference TRBV7-3 and TRBJ2-1, reads GAGVSQTPSNKVTEKGKYVELRCDPISGHTALYWYRQSLGQGPEFLIYFQGTGAADDSGLPNDRFFAVRPEGSVSTLKIQRTERGDSAVYLCASSLIGGLGEQFFGPGTRLTVL.

This rearrangement joins TRBV6-5 to TRBJ1-1, with D possibly TRBD1 on 6 matching bases. This CDR3 region has 16 residues. Germline-derived CDR1 and CDR2 are MNHEY and SVGAGI. V shed 0 bases and J shed 6 bases, with 17 bases lying between them. The DNA of the CDR3 is TGTGCCAGCAGTTACTCCAGCGGGGGGCGAACAGCTGAAGCTTTCTTT. Residues: CASSYSSGGRTAEAFF.

V and J are TRBV29-1 and TRBJ2-7; perhaps TRBD2 as D (5 bases). V shed 4 bases and J shed 3 bases, with 13 bases lying between them. Germline CDR1 reads SQVTM; CDR2 reads ANQGSEA. This CDR3 comprises 13 residues. CDR3 in amino acids: CSVVYGVGYEQYF. The CDR3 bases are TGCAGCGTTGTTTACGGGGTCGGCTACGAGCAGTACTTC.

V usage is TRBV9 and J usage is TRBJ1-1; 10 bases match TRBD1. The CDR3 consists of 14 residues. J gave up 5 bases and V 8 bases, and 9 bases lay outside the gene matches. Looked up from germline, CDR1 is SGDLS and CDR2 is YYNGEE. For the CDR3, the DNA is TGTGCCAGTACCGGACAGGGGGGCGGAACTGAAGCTTTCTTT. Its translation: CASTGQGGGTEAFF.

This chain links TRBV7-9 with TRBJ1-1; D call uncertain. This CDR3 region has 14 residues. The V end was cut by 0 bases, the J end by 3 bases, with 8 bases between. From germline, CDR1 is SEHNR and CDR2 FQNEAQ (reference sequence). In nucleotides, the CDR3 is TGTGCCAGCAGCTTAGCCCAGGTGGACACTGAAGCTTTCTTT. Its translation: CASSLAQVDTEAFF.